This T cell receptor (beta chain) was captured by sequencing in a study of cytomegalovirus exposure and HLA in healthy donors. V shed 3 bases, J shed 1 base, and the junction held 3 bases outside the gene matches. The germline gives CDR1 KGHSH, CDR2 LQKENI. The CDR3 is made up of 15 amino acids. In the PCR, 60 Vbeta and 13 Jbeta primers were used. TCRdb keeps only in-frame clones here, not all; method: immunoSEQ multiplex PCR. The sample shows 120,000 or so clones, roughly 78% of them seen only once. The origin of this receptor is a woman aged 40 to 49 in good health and CMV-seronegative. The chain carries TRBV18 and TRBJ2-1; TRBD2 matches 7 bases. Sequencing used PBMCs. The CDR3 here is CASSPREVSYNEQFF. CDR3 nucleotides: TGTGCCAGCTCACCCCGGGAGGTTTCCTACAATGAGCAGTTCTTC.